The rows below give T cell receptor beta chains drawn from one sample of a study of shared clonotypes between healthy human individuals. Measured with immunoSEQ multiplex PCR; TCRdb has only the in-frame clones, and not every one. The sample carries fewer than 800,000 clones, around 90% recorded once. Source material: naive CD8+ T cells sorted from blood. The receptors here all came from a man aged 25-45 years in good health. Both conserved end residues are part of each CDR3. D genes are given only for firm matches. Size values are once, few and many counts, or a class for expanded clones, and some rows have none.

TRBV11-2	-	15	TRBJ2-7	-	CASSLVPGTGDEQYF	TGTGCCAGCAGCTTAGTTCCAGGGACTGGTGACGAGCAGTACTTC
TRBV11-2	-	13	TRBJ1-1	TRBD1	CASSPGTVTEAFF	TGTGCCAGCAGCCCCGGGACAGTGACTGAAGCTTTCTTT
TRBV27	-	17	TRBJ2-6	-	CASSSWTGASGANVLTF	TGTGCCAGCAGTTCGTGGACTGGGGCCTCTGGGGCCAACGTCCTGACTTTC
TRBV4-1	-	15	TRBJ2-7	-	CASSQFPGASYEQYF	TGCGCCAGCAGCCAATTTCCAGGGGCTAGCTACGAGCAGTACTTC
TRBV11-3	once	16	TRBJ2-3	-	CASSRDSRIFTDTQYF	TGTGCCAGCAGCAGGGACTCCCGAATTTTCACAGATACGCAGTATTTT
TRBV19	few	13	TRBJ2-7	-	CASSIGPSYEQYF	TGTGCCAGTAGTATAGGACCATCCTACGAGCAGTACTTC
TRBV30	-	16	TRBJ2-3	TRBD1	CAWSVPSRGSTDTQYF	TGTGCCTGGAGTGTACCGTCCAGGGGGAGCACAGATACGCAGTATTTT
TRBV7-6	-	14	TRBJ1-1	-	CASSLSQLVTEAFF	TGTGCCAGCAGCTTATCACAGTTGGTAACTGAAGCTTTCTTT
TRBV9	-	15	TRBJ2-7	TRBD2	CASARGVGLGYEQYF	TGTGCCAGCGCCCGGGGGGTGGGGTTAGGCTACGAGCAGTACTTC
TRBV5-6	-	19	TRBJ2-1	TRBD2	CASTTSSWLAGDADNEQFF	TGTGCCAGCACCACCTCGTCTTGGCTAGCGGGAGACGCGGACAATGAGCAGTTCTTC
TRBV4-1	-	11	TRBJ2-7	-	CASSKRTDPVF	TGCGCCAGCAGCAAAAGGACAGATCCTGTCTTC
TRBV27	-	15	TRBJ2-3	-	CASRSSGPFTDTQYF	TGTGCCAGCAGATCAAGCGGCCCCTTCACAGATACGCAGTATTTT
TRBV7-8	-	15	TRBJ2-7	TRBD2	CASSPVAGATYEQYF	TGTGCCAGCAGCCCAGTAGCGGGTGCGACCTACGAGCAGTACTTC
TRBV29-1	-	13	TRBJ2-7	-	CSVEDFRTYEQYF	TGCAGCGTTGAAGACTTCCGAACCTACGAGCAGTACTTC
TRBV11-2	-	15	TRBJ2-3	-	CASSLEVGVADTQYF	TGTGCCAGCAGCTTAGAAGTGGGAGTGGCAGATACGCAGTATTTT
TRBV2	-	12	TRBJ2-7	-	CASRGEVYEQYF	TGTGCCAGCAGGGGGGAGGTCTACGAGCAGTACTTC
TRBV6-1	-	14	TRBJ2-7	TRBD1	CASRDRGLSYEQYF	TGTGCCAGCAGGGACAGGGGGCTCTCCTACGAGCAGTACTTC
TRBV16	few	15	TRBJ2-1	TRBD2	CASSLRAGTYNEQFF	TGTGCCAGCAGCCTCCGAGCGGGAACCTACAATGAGCAGTTCTTC
TRBV7-9	-	12	TRBJ2-5	-	CASSGQTETQYF	TGTGCCAGCAGCGGACAGACGGAGACCCAGTACTTC
TRBV7-9	-	13	TRBJ2-1	-	CASSFPLVNEQFF	TGTGCCAGCAGCTTCCCCCTAGTTAATGAGCAGTTCTTC
TRBV7-9	-	15	TRBJ2-7	-	CASSLVESLAHEQYF	TGTGCCAGCAGCTTAGTGGAGTCCCTCGCCCACGAGCAGTACTTC
TRBV6-1	-	12	TRBJ2-1	TRBD2	CASKGLAGYKFF	TGTGCCAGCAAGGGACTAGCGGGATATAAGTTCTTC
TRBV5-6	medium-sized	13	TRBJ2-1	-	CASSLLAFNEQFF	TGTGCCAGCAGCCTTCTAGCCTTCAATGAGCAGTTCTTC
TRBV9	-	14	TRBJ2-3	-	CASTGGGSSDTQYF	TGTGCCAGTACCGGGGGCGGGAGCTCAGATACGCAGTATTTT